One and the same sample provided the 27 T cell receptor beta chains below, sequenced in a study of shared clonotypes between healthy human individuals. The method was immunoSEQ multiplex PCR; TCRdb's version includes in-frame clones alone and lacks a portion of them. The repertoire holds 2,100,000 or so clones, approximately 96% seen once, with roughly 0.13% in the top ten. Sequencing used naive CD4+ T cells sorted from blood. Subset reported: CD45RA+ positively selected. The receptors shown here come from a man aged 18 to 29 in good health.

The chain has TRBV10-1 and TRBJ2-7; TRBD1 matches 9 bases. CDR3 length: 12 residues. V shed 8 bases, J shed 6 bases, and the junction held 5 bases outside the gene matches. CDR1 and CDR2 (germline): WNHNN, SYGVQD (reference sequence). The CDR3 protein is CASRGQGGEQYF. CDR3 DNA: TGCGCCAGCCGGGGACAGGGTGGCGAGCAGTACTTC.

In regard to this clone: This same CDR3 is encoded by further DNA sequences in the sample. The chain is built from TRBV18 and TRBJ2-3, with 7 bases that match TRBD2. The trim removed 0 bases at V and 6 bases at J, leaving 0 bases unmatched. The CDR3 is 13 residues long. From germline, CDR1 is KGHSH and CDR2 LQKENI. Here the CDR3 reads CASSPPLADTQYF. In DNA, the CDR3 is TGTGCCAGCTCACCACCACTAGCGGATACGCAGTATTTT.

This chain links TRBV30 with TRBJ2-5, with a tentative D call TRBD2 (6 bases). The CDR3 covers 12 residues. CDR1 and CDR2 from the germline V gene are GTSNPN and SVGIG (reference sequence). The germline V and J ends were trimmed by 1 base and 9 bases, with 12 bases remaining between them. In nucleotides, the CDR3 is TGTGCCTGGAGTGGGGGGTGGGAGGCCCAGTACTTC. Its translation is CAWSGGWEAQYF.

V usage is TRBV19 and J usage is TRBJ1-3; D call uncertain. The CDR3 sequence is 13 residues long. Germline V gives CDR1 LNHDA, CDR2 SQIVND (reference sequence). V lost 5 bases and J lost 2, with 7 bases in between. In DNA, the CDR3 is TGTGCCAGTAGTCAGACGGCTGGAAACACCATATATTTT. Its translation: CASSQTAGNTIYF.

This clone was recorded only once. The rearrangement joins TRBV5-1 to TRBJ2-7; no definite D call. V was pared by 2 bases and J by 2 bases, with 8 bases between. The CDR3 extends over 13 amino acids. Germline CDR1 reads SGHRS; CDR2 reads YFSETQ. As DNA, the CDR3 is TGCGCCAGCAGCTTAGACAATGCCTACGAGCAGTACTTC. Amino acid sequence: CASSLDNAYEQYF.

The gene calls are TRBV5-4 and TRBJ2-7; 7 bases fit TRBD2. The CDR3 has 14 residues. Germline loops: CDR1 SGHNT, CDR2 YYREEE (reference sequence). V shed 4 bases and J 2 bases; nucleotides not matched to a gene: 6. The CDR3 DNA reads TGTGCCAGCAGCCGGGACGGGGGGACCTACGAGCAGTACTTC. It codes for CASSRDGGTYEQYF.

V usage is TRBV5-1 and J usage is TRBJ1-2; TRBD1 might be the D (6 bases). V lost 4 bases to trimming and J lost 5 bases, with 9 bases between them. The CDR3 sequence is 12 residues long. Per the germline V gene, CDR1 is SGHRS and CDR2 is YFSETQ. CDR3 DNA sequence: TGCGCCAGCAGCCCCGGACAGTATGGCTACACCTTC. This gives the protein CASSPGQYGYTF.

The CDR3 region has the DNA TGCGCCAGCAGTCAATCTTGGGGAGCCCGAGGTGAAAAACTGTTTTTT. As protein: CASSQSWGARGEKLFF. V and J are TRBV23-1 and TRBJ1-4, with no clear D. TRBV23-1 belongs to the ORF category, with a function that is uncertain. CDR3 size: 16 residues. V was pared by 0 bases and J by 7 bases, with 15 bases between.

The chain recombines TRBV7-6 with TRBJ1-2; D is unclear. The CDR3 has 13 amino acids. Trimming shortened V by 1 base and J by 8 bases, and 11 bases separated the two germline ends. The germline V gene has CDR1 SGHVS and CDR2 FNYEAQ. This CDR3 reads CASSLGGVRGYTF. CDR3 nucleotide sequence: TGTGCCAGCAGCTTAGGTGGGGTACGCGGCTACACCTTC.

With regard to this clone: The sample carries other DNA sequences with the same CDR3. The chain employs TRBV6-5 and TRBJ2-6; D not resolved. Germline V gene data show CDR1 as MNHEY and CDR2 as SVGAGI. This CDR3 is built from 15 residues. V dropped 3 bases and J dropped 0 bases, with 6 bases sitting between them. CDR3 amino acids: CASSYGVSGANVLTF. The CDR3 DNA reads TGTGCCAGCAGTTATGGAGTCTCTGGGGCCAACGTCCTGACTTTC.

The V and J genes are TRBV10-3 and TRBJ2-5, with 10 bases lining up with TRBD2. Trimming removed 4 bases from V and 1 base from J; junction bases left unmatched: 3. Looked up from germline, CDR1 is ENHRY and CDR2 is SYGVKD. The CDR3 contains 15 residues. The CDR3 DNA reads TGTGCCATCAGTGTGGGACTAGCGATCCAAGAGACCCAGTACTTC. Translation: CAISVGLAIQETQYF.

This clone came up once. The rearrangement uses TRBV10-3 and TRBJ2-7; 10 positions agree with TRBD2. CDR3 size: 15 residues. Per germline, CDR1 ENHRY and CDR2 SYGVKD. V was pared by 6 bases and J by 1 base, with 6 bases of the junction left unmatched. CDR3 sequence (DNA): TGTGCCATCAGCACTAGCGGGGCGGCTTCCTACGAGCAGTACTTC. It specifies CAISTSGAASYEQYF.

The chain uses TRBV7-2 and TRBJ2-6; D remains unclear. CDR1 and CDR2 from the germline V gene are SGHTA and FQGNSA. CDR3 length equals 16 residues. Trimming took off 5 bases at V and 2 bases at J, with 13 bases between the two ends. The CDR3 loop reads CASSPTGKTGANVLTF. In nucleotides, the CDR3 is TGTGCCAGCAGCCCCACGGGCAAAACTGGGGCCAACGTCCTGACTTTC.

The genes are TRBV5-1 and TRBJ2-2; TRBD2 agrees at 10 bases. The CDR3 spans 15 residues. Per germline, CDR1 SGHRS and CDR2 YFSETQ. The trim removed 2 bases at V and 10 bases at J, leaving 8 bases unmatched. CDR3 in amino acids: CASSLGVAGGAELFF. The CDR3 DNA reads TGCGCCAGCAGCTTAGGAGTAGCGGGAGGCGCGGAGCTGTTTTTT. The full variable domain, its missing parts supplied by reference TRBV5-1 and TRBJ2-2, is KAGVTQTPRYLIKTRGQQVTLSCSPISGHRSVSWYQQTPGQGLQFLFEYFSETQRNKGNFPGRFSGRQFSNSRSEMNVSTLELGDSALYLCASSLGVAGGAELFFGEGSRLTVL.

The chain employs TRBV23-1 and TRBJ2-7; TRBD2 matches 8 bases. TRBV23-1 is noted as an ORF with a role that remains uncertain. Trimming took 2 bases from V and 4 from J; bases not matched to a gene: 10. The CDR3 is made up of 16 amino acids. CDR3 DNA sequence: TGCGCCAGCAGTCAAGACCGCGCGGGAGGAGGGTACGAGCAGTACTTC. Protein product: CASSQDRAGGGYEQYF.

Regarding this clone: The same CDR3 arises from other DNA sequences in this sample as well. The rearrangement links TRBV5-1 to TRBJ2-2; D is uncertain. The CDR3 totals 13 residues. From germline, CDR1 is SGHRS and CDR2 YFSETQ. Trimming cost V 0 bases and J 7 bases, with 7 bases left between them. This CDR3 is CASSLVGIGELFF. The CDR3 DNA reads as TGCGCCAGCAGCTTGGTGGGTATCGGGGAGCTGTTTTTT.

The chain is built from TRBV30 and TRBJ2-1; no reliable D call. CDR1 and CDR2 (germline): GTSNPN, SVGIG (reference sequence). The ends were cut back, 0 bases at V and 8 bases at J, with 14 bases in the middle. CDR3 length equals 14 residues. This chain's CDR3 is CAWSVGHRVDEQFF. Here the CDR3 DNA reads TGTGCCTGGAGTGTGGGCCACCGGGTAGATGAGCAGTTCTTC.

CDR3 nucleotide sequence: TGCGCCAGCAGAGAAGGACAGGGAGCTAATGAAAAACTGTTTTTT. Its protein product is CASREGQGANEKLFF. The chain links TRBV5-1 to TRBJ1-4, with TRBD1 identical over 8 bases. This CDR3 region has 15 residues. The germline CDR1 and CDR2 sequences are SGHRS and YFSETQ. V gave up 5 bases and J gave up 3 bases; unmatched junction bases: 6.

The J gene is TRBJ2-3, the V gene TRBV6-1; 8 bases are a match to TRBD1. J lost 5 bases, V lost 5 bases, and 9 bases had no gene match. The CDR3 totals 15 residues. Germline CDR1 MNHNS, CDR2 SASEGT. DNA of the CDR3: TGTGCCAGCAGTTCAGACAGGGGCTTGAGAGATACGCAGTATTTT. Protein product: CASSSDRGLRDTQYF.

The chain joins TRBV19 to TRBJ1-5; TRBD1 might be the D (5 bases). Trimming took off 0 bases at V and 0 bases at J, with 9 bases between the two ends. This CDR3 is 16 amino acids long. Germline lookup yields CDR1 LNHDA and CDR2 SQIVND (reference sequence). This CDR3 reads CASSIEDSRSNQPQHF. The CDR3 DNA reads TGTGCCAGTAGTATAGAAGACAGTCGTAGCAATCAGCCCCAGCATTTT.

The chain carries TRBV6-1 and TRBJ2-3; TRBD2 is a possible D gene (6 bases). CDR1 MNHNS and CDR2 SASEGT come from the germline V gene. V was clipped by 2 bases and J by 0 bases, with 12 bases between them. The CDR3 loop spans 16 amino acids. CDR3: CASSETLASSTDTQYF. CDR3 coding DNA: TGTGCCAGCAGTGAAACCCTAGCGTCTAGCACAGATACGCAGTATTTT.

This rearrangement joins TRBV6-1 to TRBJ2-5, with D tentatively TRBD1 (6 bases). Germline V lookup: CDR1 MNHNS, CDR2 SASEGT. V lost 2 bases and J 1 base, leaving 11 bases between the germline ends. This CDR3 has 15 amino acids. In DNA form, the CDR3 reads TGTGCCAGCAGTGAAAACAGGGCGGGCCAAGAGACCCAGTACTTC. Encoded protein: CASSENRAGQETQYF.

A note on this clone: Other nucleotide sequences from this sample produce the same CDR3. The V gene is TRBV5-6, the J gene TRBJ2-7; D unclear. V was shortened by 4 bases and J by 5 bases, with 7 bases between the two germline ends. Germline V lookup: CDR1 SGHDT, CDR2 YYEEEE. This CDR3 is 11 amino acids long. CDR3 loop: CASSLRDEQYF. The CDR3 DNA reads as TGTGCCAGCAGCCTCCGGGACGAGCAGTACTTC.

This sequence joins TRBV4-1 and TRBJ2-3; 12 positions match TRBD2. CDR3 size: 16 residues. Germline V gene data show CDR1 as MGHRA and CDR2 as YSYEKL. The ends lost 3 bases at V and 1 base at J; junction bases unmatched: 2. In DNA form, the CDR3 reads TGCGCCAGCAGCCACCCTAGCGGGAGGGGCACAGATACGCAGTATTTT. Protein: CASSHPSGRGTDTQYF.

V and J are TRBV5-5 and TRBJ2-3; 15 bases match TRBD2. This CDR3 is built from 18 residues. J lost 0 bases, V lost 4 bases, and 6 bases had no gene match. Germline V gene sequence: CDR1 SGHKS, CDR2 YYEKEE (reference sequence). The CDR3 region is CASSTGTSGGTSTDTQYF. Written as DNA, the CDR3 is TGTGCCAGCAGCACCGGGACTAGCGGGGGGACTAGCACAGATACGCAGTATTTT.

This rearrangement joins TRBV2 to TRBJ2-1; tentative D call: TRBD2 (5 bases). The germline V and J ends were trimmed by 6 bases and 7 bases, with 16 bases remaining between them. The germline V gene encodes CDR1 SNHLY and CDR2 FYNNEI. The CDR3 totals 14 residues. This CDR3 reads CASSVMSGSNEQFF. CDR3 bases: TGTGCCAGCAGCGTTATGTCGGGATCTAATGAGCAGTTCTTC. The full variable domain, completed using reference TRBV2 and TRBJ2-1, is EPEVTQTPSHQVTQMGQEVILRCVPISNHLYFYWYRQILGQKVEFLVSFYNNEISEKSEIFDDQFSVERPDGSNFTLKIRSTKLEDSAMYFCASSVMSGSNEQFFGPGTRLTVL.

The chain joins TRBV10-3 to TRBJ2-3, with no clear D. V dropped 5 bases and J dropped 1 base, with 7 bases sitting between them. Per the germline V gene, CDR1 is ENHRY and CDR2 is SYGVKD. The CDR3 runs to 13 residues. As DNA, the CDR3 is TGTGCCATCAGTAGTTTCGGCACAGATACGCAGTATTTT. This encodes CAISSFGTDTQYF.